Listed here are 22 T cell receptor beta chains from one sample, sequenced in a study of blood T cell repertoires in COVID-19 (dated by TCRdb to between 2020 and 2021). Preparation of the library involved the immunoSEQ multiplex PCR assay. TCRdb took over this immuneACCESS table, retaining in-frame rearrangements with V and J assigned. Such tables are incomplete; in checked studies, under half of the missing clones stem from an unresolved V gene, and the remainder is unexplained. The sample records tens of thousands of clones, about 91% of which are singletons. The ten largest clones capture roughly 7.3% of the sample. Sequenced sample: peripheral blood. The receptors originated from a man between 65 and 85 years old with active COVID-19.

J is TRBJ2-1 and V is TRBV4-3, with 8 bases aligning to TRBD1. Germline trimming cut 0 bases from V and 7 bases from J; bases unmatched to any gene: 14. CDR3 size: 18 residues. In germline, CDR1 is LGHNA, CDR2 YSLEER. The CDR3 protein is CASSQDLFGGTGLNEQFF. CDR3 nucleotide sequence: TGCGCCAGCAGCCAAGATTTATTCGGAGGGACAGGTCTGAATGAGCAGTTCTTC.

The V gene is TRBV29-1, the J gene TRBJ2-7; 8 nucleotides agree with TRBD1. The CDR3 is 13 residues long. V was clipped by 6 bases and J by 3 bases; unmatched bases: 7. CDR1 is SQVTM, CDR2 ANQGSEA, per germline. The CDR3 loop reads CSVNQGALYEQYF. The CDR3 DNA reads TGCAGCGTCAACCAGGGGGCTCTCTACGAGCAGTACTTC.

The rearrangement uses TRBV29-1 and TRBJ1-1; unclear D gene. Germline V lookup: CDR1 SQVTM, CDR2 ANQGSEA. The V gene lost 4 bases and the J gene lost 10 bases, with 13 bases spanning the gap. The CDR3 is 11 residues long. CDR3 nucleotides: TGCAGCGTTGGTTCGAACCGCGGAGCTTTCTTT. It encodes CSVGSNRGAFF.

The chain carries TRBV18 and TRBJ2-1; D unclear. The V and J ends lost 3 bases and 3 bases respectively, with 15 bases between them. From germline, CDR1 is KGHSH and CDR2 LQKENI. The CDR3 contains 16 residues. The CDR3 DNA follows: TGTGCCAGCTCACCCCTCGTCCGGTCCTTCTACAATGAGCAGTTCTTC. Translating it yields CASSPLVRSFYNEQFF. The complete variable domain, with remaining parts taken from reference TRBV18 and TRBJ2-1, reads NAGVMQNPRHLVRRRGQEARLRCSPMKGHSHVYWYRQLPEEGLKFMVYLQKENIIDESGMPKERFSAEFPKEGPSILRIQQVVRGDSAAYFCASSPLVRSFYNEQFFGPGTRLTVL.

This chain connects TRBV19 to TRBJ1-3, with D possibly matching TRBD1 (5 bases). Germline loops: CDR1 LNHDA, CDR2 SQIVND (reference sequence). V was clipped by 3 bases and J by 4 bases, with 10 bases between them. This CDR3 contains 14 residues. CDR3 sequence: CASSMGQSGNTIYF. Here the CDR3 DNA reads TGTGCCAGTAGTATGGGGCAGAGCGGAAACACCATATATTTT.

The CDR3 region is CASSLRGWLDEQFF. In nucleotides, the CDR3 is TGTGCCAGCAGCTTGCGGGGATGGCTCGATGAGCAGTTCTTC. The V and J genes are TRBV7-9 and TRBJ2-1, with a weak D call TRBD2 (6 bases). Germline V gene lookup returns CDR1 SEHNR and CDR2 FQNEAQ (reference sequence). This CDR3 has 14 amino acids. The V gene lost 3 bases and the J gene lost 8 bases, with 14 bases spanning the gap. Full variable domain (outside the CDR3, taken from reference TRBV7-9 and TRBJ2-1): DTGVSQNPRHKITKRGQNVTFRCDPISEHNRLYWYRQTLGQGPEFLTYFQNEAQLEKSRLLSDRFSAERPKGSFSTLEIQRTEQGDSAMYLCASSLRGWLDEQFFGPGTRLTVL.

The chain employs TRBV5-6 and TRBJ2-1; 8 nucleotides align to TRBD1. CDR3 length: 15 amino acids. Germline trimming cut 2 bases from V and 7 bases from J; bases unmatched to any gene: 8. Germline CDR1 is SGHDT and CDR2 is YYEEEE. The CDR3 DNA reads TGTGCCAGCAGCTTTGGACAGGGTGGTGTGAATGAGCAGTTCTTC. Translated: CASSFGQGGVNEQFF.

The CDR3 sequence: CASSPAGQNYGYTF. CDR3 nucleotide sequence: TGCGCCAGCAGCCCCGCGGGACAGAACTATGGCTACACCTTC. The chain combines TRBV5-1 with TRBJ1-2; 7 bases are a match to TRBD1. Looked up from germline, CDR1 is SGHRS and CDR2 is YFSETQ. V was pared by 4 bases and J by 2 bases, with 5 bases of the junction left unmatched. This CDR3 is built from 14 residues.

The chain uses TRBV6-5 and TRBJ1-3; D unresolved. There are 14 residues in the CDR3. V dropped 6 bases and J dropped 0 bases, with 9 bases sitting between them. Germline V gene sequence: CDR1 MNHEY, CDR2 SVGAGI. CDR3 in amino acids: CASRQTFSGNTIYF. In DNA form, the CDR3 reads TGTGCCAGCAGGCAAACATTCTCTGGAAACACCATATATTTT.

The V and J genes are TRBV28 and TRBJ1-6; 8 nucleotides agree with TRBD1. Germline V gives CDR1 MDHEN, CDR2 SYDVKM. The CDR3 sequence is 13 residues long. V was clipped by 6 bases and J by 5 bases; unmatched bases: 0. The CDR3: CASRDRDNSPLHF. CDR3 nucleotides: TGTGCCAGCAGGGACAGGGATAATTCACCCCTCCACTTT.

This chain uses TRBV7-2 with TRBJ2-3; perhaps TRBD2 as D (6 bases). The V gene's germline CDR1 is SGHTA and CDR2 FQGNSA. This CDR3 region has 14 residues. The germline V and J ends were trimmed by 4 bases and 6 bases, with 14 bases remaining between them. In DNA form, the CDR3 reads TGTGCCAGCAGCTCCCTTAGCGGCCGGGATACGCAGTATTTT. It is translated as CASSSLSGRDTQYF.

The chain is built from TRBV29-1 and TRBJ2-1; D gene unclear. The V end lost 4 bases, the J end lost 8 bases, and 6 bases lay between the germline ends. Germline CDR1 is SQVTM and CDR2 is ANQGSEA. CDR3 size: 10 residues. Here the CDR3 reads CSVGVYEQFF. CDR3 in DNA: TGCAGCGTTGGAGTATATGAGCAGTTCTTC.

The V gene is TRBV29-1, the J gene TRBJ2-3; 8 nucleotides line up with TRBD2. The CDR3 length is 14 residues. Germline values: CDR1 SQVTM, CDR2 ANQGSEA. V gave up 8 bases and J gave up 2 bases; unmatched junction bases: 9. CDR3 sequence (DNA): TGCAGCTCCACCGGGACTAGTTTCACAGATACGCAGTATTTT. This sequence encodes CSSTGTSFTDTQYF.

The rearrangement links TRBV5-1 to TRBJ2-1, with a possible D match to TRBD2 (6 bases). V dropped 1 base and J dropped 0 bases, with 11 bases sitting between them. The CDR3 spans 16 residues. CDR1 and CDR2 (germline): SGHRS, YFSETQ. CDR3 loop: CASSLSGTLSYNEQFF. The DNA of the CDR3 is TGCGCCAGCAGCTTGTCGGGGACTCTCTCCTACAATGAGCAGTTCTTC.

The rearrangement uses TRBV7-9 and TRBJ1-2; D is undetermined. Germline lookup yields CDR1 SEHNR and CDR2 FQNEAQ (reference sequence). CDR3 length: 14 residues. With 5 bases removed from V and 2 bases from J, the gap between germline ends came to 12 bases. The CDR3 spells CASSPQRYNYGYTF. DNA for the CDR3: TGTGCCAGCAGCCCCCAGCGTTACAACTATGGCTACACCTTC.

This sequence joins TRBV28 and TRBJ2-3; 10 positions agree with TRBD2. The CDR3 contains 17 residues. Germline-derived CDR1 and CDR2 are MDHEN and SYDVKM. Losses at the gene ends were 3 bases for V and 0 bases for J; bases not matched to a gene: 6. Written as DNA, the CDR3 is TGTGCCAGCAGTTTCGAGCGGGGGGGTTCAAGCACAGATACGCAGTATTTT. It specifies CASSFERGGSSTDTQYF.

The CDR3 nucleotides are TGTGCCAGCAGTGGGGGACAGACGGAACAAGAGACCCAGTACTTC. This translates into CASSGGQTEQETQYF. The chain employs TRBV2 and TRBJ2-5; 7 nucleotides line up with TRBD1. From germline, CDR1 is SNHLY and CDR2 FYNNEI. This CDR3 comprises 15 residues. The V gene end was trimmed by 4 bases and the J gene end by 2 bases; junction bases not matched to a gene: 7.

The chain recombines TRBV3-1 (or the pseudogene TRBV3-2) with TRBJ2-1; 13 positions match TRBD2. This CDR3 has 16 residues. In germline, CDR1 is LGHDT, CDR2 YNNKEL (reference sequence). The V and J ends lost 0 bases and 8 bases, in that order; junction bases with no gene match: 4. CDR3 residues: CASSQDPGLAGYEQFF. For the CDR3, the DNA is TGTGCCAGCAGCCAAGATCCGGGACTAGCGGGGTATGAGCAGTTCTTC.

The chain combines TRBV28 with TRBJ1-5; D perhaps matches TRBD1 (6 bases). The CDR3 extends over 16 amino acids. V lost 8 bases and J lost 2, with 19 bases in between. Germline-derived CDR1 and CDR2 are MDHEN and SYDVKM. This CDR3 is CASGTGGHGGNQPQHF. For the CDR3, the DNA is TGTGCCAGCGGTACCGGGGGGCACGGGGGCAATCAGCCCCAGCATTTT.

The rearrangement uses TRBV7-2 and TRBJ2-1; 9 bases align to TRBD2. Germline values: CDR1 SGHTA, CDR2 FQGNSA. J lost 2 bases, V lost 6 bases, and 11 bases had no gene match. CDR3 size: 17 residues. The CDR3 sequence is CASRRTLAGETYNEQFF. The CDR3 nucleotides read TGTGCCAGCAGAAGAACCTTAGCGGGAGAGACCTACAATGAGCAGTTCTTC.

V usage is TRBV5-4 and J usage is TRBJ1-4; 9 bases are a match to TRBD1. This CDR3 contains 15 residues. V was clipped by 3 bases and J by 6 bases; unmatched bases: 6. Germline loops: CDR1 SGHNT, CDR2 YYREEE (reference sequence). The CDR3 DNA sequence: TGTGCCAGCAGCTCCGGACAGGGGATAGATGAAAAACTGTTTTTT. This translates into CASSSGQGIDEKLFF.

The V gene is TRBV5-1, the J gene TRBJ1-1; the match to TRBD1 covers 7 bases. Germline-derived CDR1 and CDR2 are SGHRS and YFSETQ. V lost 0 bases, J lost 0 bases, and 2 bases stayed unmatched. The CDR3 is 15 residues long. Written as DNA, the CDR3 is TGCGCCAGCAGCTTGGGACAGGGTCTGAACACTGAAGCTTTCTTT. It specifies CASSLGQGLNTEAFF.